The TCR beta chain under discussion was sequenced for a study of metastatic and nonmetastatic thyroid tumors. At the level of the study: Repertoires of blood and of tissue (tumor or nodule) from malignant and benign thyroid patients were compared.

Prior to thyroid surgery, none of the patients had received any treatment. In the original workflow: Using the CDR3 differences seen across clinicopathological groups, the authors built a distant-metastasis classifier for papillary thyroid cancer, which was meant to discriminate distant-metastatic patients. MiXCR re-clonotyped the PCR reads for TCRdb. TCRdb, rather than the study authors, made the V and J calls. The repertoire holds about 15,000 clones, with over 3.5% as singletons. The ends were cut back, 0 bases at V and 2 bases at J, with 5 bases in the middle. This CDR3 is 14 amino acids long. General observations from the study: Benign nodules were reported to have significantly lower TCR beta diversity than malignant thyroid tumors, in blood and tumor.

Comment on this clone: Its antigen is undetermined.

The source material was tumor tissue. The sequence came from a female donor with papillary thyroid cancer or a benign thyroid nodule (not recorded which). Some clones in this sample may be carry-over from other donors' samples. The chain carries TRBV12-3 or TRBV12-4 and TRBJ1-3, with D perhaps matching TRBD1 (5 bases). The CDR3, as DNA: TGTGCCAGCAGTTTAGCAGGGGCTGGAAACACCATATATTTT. Amino acids: CASSLAGAGNTIYF.